What follows is one T cell receptor beta chain and its context. This clonotype has a count of ten or more. Its antigen specificity is not known. Base-call qualities are not available, and no considerably larger clone is one nucleotide away. The source of the sample is a study of T-cell reconstitution after alpha-beta-depleted transplantation in children (dated by TCRdb to 2016 to 2017). About the investigation overall: T-cell immune reconstitution after TCRalphabeta/CD19-depleted allogeneic hematopoietic cell transplantation in children was quantitatively tracked in the study by means of TCR repertoire profiling.

The sample's treatment or condition label, in plain terms: allogeneic hematopoietic cell transplantation with graft depleted of TCRalphabeta T cells and CD19 B cells. TCRalphabeta/CD19-depleted allogeneic hematopoietic cell grafts were given to the transplant recipients, all of whom were children. Here is what the overall study found, with its caveats: In some patients, the high TCRbeta diversity seen at day 60 was put down to recipient T cells and intrathymic progenitors that had survived conditioning. The apparently early alphabetaT-cell count recovery about two months after transplant was reportedly dependent on only several hundred rapidly expanded clones derived from non-depleted graft cells. Over subsequent months, a decline in hyperexpanded clone frequencies was noted, and after one year, T-cell counts and TCRbeta diversity were mostly ascribed to newly produced T cells.

The library was prepared using PCR. The sequencer listed for this sample is Illumina HiSeq 2500. TCR library preparation used molecular barcoding, with unique molecular identifiers applied to normalize quantification of the TCRbeta repertoire. The public reads were reanalyzed by TCRdb: fastp trimming at Q25, MiXCR alignment, in-frame beta chains only. Each record represents a unique CDR3 protein, reported with the most common genes and DNA among its rows. This sample is represented by about 260,000 distinct CDR3 sequences; around 7.5% of them were singletons. About 6.4% of the sample is taken by the ten largest. The sequencing used PBMCs, mostly from graft donor cells, collected 180 days after TCRalphabeta/CD19-depleted stem cell transplant. The TCR comes from a male patient aged 10 to 17 who had a stem cell transplant for acute lymphoblastic leukemia, so the T cells may come from the graft donor.

The CDR3 sequence is CASKPQGALSNQPQHF. In nucleotides, the sequence is TGTGCCAGCAAGCCCCAGGGGGCCCTTAGCAATCAGCCCCAGCATTTT. The chain is assembled from TRBV12-3 or TRBV12-4 and TRBJ1-5; a stretch of 8 junction bases matches TRBD1. Counted from cysteine to phenylalanine, this CDR3 has 16 amino acids. The only DNA kept is the CDR3, 48 bases in frame from the first base. The junction shows trimming of 7 bases on V and 0 bases on J, and the gene matches do not reach 8 bases of it.